The 2 T cell receptor beta chains below all came from one sample that was sequenced in a study of T-cell reconstitution after alpha-beta-depleted transplantation in children. During its preparation, the TCRbeta library received unique molecular identifiers. TCRdb recomputed calls from the PCR reads with MiXCR, one row per CDR3 protein. The sample carries approximately 400,000 distinct CDR3 sequences, about 11% recorded once. The sequenced sample was PBMCs from the stem cell graft donor, obtained from the stem cell graft. Receptor source: a human donor who donated a stem cell graft to a child with acute myeloid leukemia.

The chain links TRBV6-5 to TRBJ1-6; 8 bases match TRBD1. Germline V gives CDR1 MNHEY, CDR2 SVGAGI. This CDR3 region has 16 residues. V was pared by 0 bases and J by 8 bases, with 6 bases of the junction left unmatched. CDR3 bases: TGTGCCAGCAGTTACTCGAGAGGGACAGGCGATTCACCCCTCCACTTT. This sequence encodes CASSYSRGTGDSPLHF.

This clonotype was recorded at least ten times. The rearrangement links TRBV5-4 to TRBJ2-3; a weak D match, TRBD2 (6 bases). The germline CDR1 and CDR2 sequences are SGHNT and YYREEE (reference sequence). This CDR3 has 17 residues. The V and J ends lost 4 bases and 5 bases respectively, with 23 bases between them. The CDR3 nucleotides read TGTGCCAGCAGCCCGGGGGTGAATCTAATCCTGGGAGATACGCAGTATTTT. Translated: CASSPGVNLILGDTQYF.